This TCR beta chain was sequenced in a study of blood T cells in healthy people across ages. Whole-study results and caveats: Diversity was higher, and naive CD4+ cells more numerous, in long-lived donors than in aged donors.

In germline, CDR1 is MDHEN, CDR2 SYDVKM. V dropped 6 bases and J dropped 9 bases, with 18 bases sitting between them. This CDR3 has 13 amino acids. Primed by a sample-barcoded 5' primer and a J-beta primer mix, a second PCR proceeded for roughly 6 to 12 cycles. Every cDNA molecule bore a tag from a template-switch adaptor containing 12 random nucleotides. Every sample gave at least 3 million paired-end reads containing CDR3. In TCRdb, the 5' RACE reads were re-called with MiXCR into one record per CDR3 protein. The sample carries 1.5 million to 1.9 million distinct CDR3 sequences, roughly two fifths recorded once. For this clonotype: Its matching antigen is unknown.

The sequence derives from a woman between 18 and 30 years old in good health. Sample: blood. This rearrangement joins TRBV28 to TRBJ2-7; D is unclear. The CDR3, as DNA: TGTGCCAGCAGACCCGGACGGACGATGTGGCAGTACTTC. The encoded protein is CASRPGRTMWQYF.